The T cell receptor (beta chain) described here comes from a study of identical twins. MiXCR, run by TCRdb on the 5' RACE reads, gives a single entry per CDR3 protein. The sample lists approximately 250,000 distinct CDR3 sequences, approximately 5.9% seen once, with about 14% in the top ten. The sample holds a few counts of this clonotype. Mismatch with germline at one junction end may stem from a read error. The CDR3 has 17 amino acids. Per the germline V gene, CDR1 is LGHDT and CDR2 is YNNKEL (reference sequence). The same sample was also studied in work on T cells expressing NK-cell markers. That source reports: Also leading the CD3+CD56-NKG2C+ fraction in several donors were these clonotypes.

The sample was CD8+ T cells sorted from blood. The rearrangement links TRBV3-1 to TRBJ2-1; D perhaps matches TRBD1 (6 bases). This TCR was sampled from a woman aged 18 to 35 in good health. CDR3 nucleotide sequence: TGTGCCTGCAGCAAGCAGGTCGCGTGGGGGCCTGGTAGTGAGCAGTTCTTC. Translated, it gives CACSKQVAWGPGSEQFF.